This section outlines one TCR beta chain sequence together with its context. The antigen is not known. It may be a read error: a sequence one base away is much more abundant. This record belongs to a study of T-cell reconstitution after alpha-beta-depleted transplantation in children. Unique molecular identifiers were built into the TCRbeta library. MiXCR, applied by TCRdb to the PCR reads, yields one record per CDR3 protein. The sample consists of hundreds of thousands of distinct CDR3 sequences, approximately 11% of them appearing once. Study-wide results and limits: Alpha-beta T cells about two months after transplant reportedly derived from several hundred expanded graft clones. Surviving recipient T cells and thymic progenitors produced the high day-60 TCRbeta diversity seen in some patients.

This TCR came from a child younger than two with acute myeloid leukemia, due to receive a stem cell transplant. The starting material was PBMCs, obtained before TCRalphabeta/CD19-depleted stem cell transplant.

CDR3 region: CASSDQFGGADPQYF. CDR3 DNA sequence: TGTGCCAGCAGTGATCAATTTGGGGGGGCAGATCCGCAGTATTTT. The rearrangement uses TRBV6-4 and TRBJ2-3; the D gene is possibly TRBD2 (7 bases). The germline V gene has CDR1 MRHNA and CDR2 SNTAGT. The CDR3 sequence is 15 residues long.